These 30 T cell receptor beta chains were sequenced from one sample in a study of molecular identifiers for immune sequencing clone quantification. TCRdb reanalysed the PCR reads using MiXCR and keeps one entry per CDR3 protein. Of about half a million distinct CDR3 sequences in the sample, around 23% were seen once. The sample was naive CD8+ T cells from blood, with Jurkat cell RNA spiked in. Described subset: FACS-sorted CD8+CD4-CCR7+CD45RA+ naive T cells. The receptors stem from a human donor in good health. Some libraries in this study had Jurkat cell RNA spiked in.

With regard to this clonotype: A much larger clonotype is one base distant, so this may be a read error. This chain connects TRBV9 to TRBJ1-6, with D possibly being TRBD1 (5 bases). Germline V gives CDR1 SGDLS, CDR2 YYNGEE. The length of the CDR3 is 14 residues. Trimming removed 2 bases at V and 9 bases at J, with 12 bases between. CDR3 DNA sequence: TGTGCCAGCAGCGTCGGACACGGCAGTTCACCCCTCCACTTT. This codes for CASSVGHGSSPLHF. The whole variable domain, filled in from reference TRBV9 and TRBJ1-6, reads DSGVTQTPKHLITATGQRVTLRCSPRSGDLSVYWYQQSLDQGLQFLIQYYNGEERAKGNILERFSAQQFPDLHSELNLSSLELGDSALYFCASSVGHGSSPLHFGNGTRLTVT.

This clonotype was observed a handful of times. This sequence joins TRBV7-9 and TRBJ2-7, with 9 bases that match TRBD2. The CDR3 sequence is 17 residues long. Germline lookup yields CDR1 SEHNR and CDR2 FQNEAQ (reference sequence). J gave up 7 bases and V 1 base, and 14 bases lay outside the gene matches. The CDR3 loop reads CASSLEAWASGAAEQYF. As DNA, the CDR3 is TGTGCCAGCAGCTTAGAAGCGTGGGCTAGCGGGGCGGCGGAGCAGTACTTC.

This clonotype was observed once. One end of the junction varies from germline; a read error may be responsible. This chain links TRBV6-5 with TRBJ2-7; D gene ambiguous. This CDR3 has 15 residues. Germline V gene lookup returns CDR1 MNHEY and CDR2 SVGAGI. The DNA for the CDR3 is TGTGCCAGCAGCCGCCCTGGGTGGGCGTCCTACGAGCGGTACTTC. Its translation: CASSRPGWASYERYF.

The rearrangement joins TRBV23-1 to TRBJ2-1; 7 positions agree with TRBD1. TRBV23-1 carries the ORF label, with uncertain function. V gave up 10 bases and J gave up 4 bases; unmatched junction bases: 16. CDR3 length: 16 residues. The CDR3 region has the DNA TGCGCCAACACTCGCCGGGGACAGTCCGCTTACAATGAGCAGTTCTTC. Translated, it gives CANTRRGQSAYNEQFF.

Notes on this clonotype: Possible read error: a much larger clone is one base away. V usage is TRBV5-5 and J usage is TRBJ1-1; 7 nucleotides agree with TRBD1. Germline V CDR1 and CDR2: SGHKS, YYEKEE (reference sequence). CDR3 length equals 13 residues. CDR3 nucleotide sequence: TGTACCAGCAGCTTGGGAAACAGGGGTGAAGCTTTCTTT. Its protein product is CTSSLGNRGEAFF.

This clonotype was detected ten times or more. The genes are TRBV30 and TRBJ2-7; 7 nucleotides agree with TRBD2. V lost 1 base to trimming and J lost 2 bases; unmatched junction nucleotides: 2. The CDR3 loop spans 13 amino acids. Germline V gene sequence: CDR1 GTSNPN, CDR2 SVGIG (reference sequence). The CDR3: CAWSGGSAYEQYF. The CDR3 region has the DNA TGTGCCTGGAGTGGCGGGAGTGCCTACGAGCAGTACTTC. The variable domain in full, completed from reference TRBV30 and TRBJ2-7, reads SQTIHQWPATLVQPVGSPLSLECTVEGTSNPNLYWYRQAAGRGLQLLFYSVGIGQISSEVPQNLSASRPQDRQFILSSKKLLLSDSGFYLCAWSGGSAYEQYFGPGTRLTVT.

The CDR3 nucleotides read TGCGCCAGCAGCCAAAATCCGACTCCTAACTATGGCTACACCTTC. Translating it yields CASSQNPTPNYGYTF. This chain uses TRBV4-3 with TRBJ1-2; D is undetermined. Per germline, CDR1 LGHNA and CDR2 YSLEER. The CDR3 spans 15 residues. V was clipped by 2 bases and J by 0 bases, with 10 bases between them.

This clonotype was observed a few times. A read error may be the cause here, since a much bigger clone is one base away. The J gene is TRBJ1-3, the V gene TRBV28, with D uncertain. Trimming pared 8 bases from V and 0 bases from J, leaving 5 bases between. This CDR3 region has 12 residues. The germline CDR1 and CDR2 sequences are MDHEN and SYDVKM. DNA for the CDR3: TGTGCCAGCGTCGACTCTGGAAACACCATATATTTT. Residues: CASVDSGNTIYF.

With regard to this clonotype: A much more abundant neighbour one base away suggests this may be a read error. V gene TRBV20-1 combines with J gene TRBJ2-3; a weak D match, TRBD2 (5 bases). With 6 bases removed from V and 3 bases from J, the gap between germline ends came to 19 bases. Germline-derived CDR1 and CDR2 are DFQATT and SNEGSKA (reference sequence). The CDR3 is 15 amino acids. CDR3 coding DNA: TGCAGTGCCACCAAACTAGAGAGCGAAACAGATACGCAGTATTTT. Translation gives CSATKLESETDTQYF.

This clonotype was seen repeatedly, ten times or more. V is TRBV20-1 and J is TRBJ2-3; 7 bases are shared with TRBD2. The germline gives CDR1 DFQATT, CDR2 SNEGSKA (reference sequence). Trimming cost V 3 bases and J 2 bases; bases outside gene matches: 14. The length of the CDR3 is 17 residues. CDR3 sequence: CSASWYGSGYHTDTQYF. CDR3 bases: TGCAGTGCTAGTTGGTACGGTAGCGGGTACCACACAGATACGCAGTATTTT.

As to this clonotype: Because it lacks the conserved phenylalanine or tryptophan at the end, this CDR3 is likely a read error. The gene calls are TRBV6-2 or TRBV6-3 and TRBJ2-7; D may correspond to TRBD1 or TRBD2 (5 bases each). The ends were cut back, 5 bases at V and 3 bases at J, with 8 bases in the middle. Germline assignment: CDR1 MNHEY and CDR2 SVGEGT. This CDR3 contains 12 residues. DNA of the CDR3: TGTGCCAGCAGTCCTGGGGGCTACGAGCAGTACCTC. This gives the protein CASSPGGYEQYL.

The V gene is TRBV4-1, the J gene TRBJ1-5; D is ambiguous. The germline gives CDR1 MGHRA, CDR2 YSYEKL. V lost 3 bases and J lost 8, with 14 bases in between. CDR3 size: 14 residues. The CDR3 DNA reads as TGCGCCAGCAGCCAGGCCGGGATCCAGGAGCCCCAGCATTTT. Its translation: CASSQAGIQEPQHF.

This clonotype turned up a few times. This chain connects TRBV11-2 to TRBJ1-1; D is ambiguous. Trimming stripped 5 bases from V and 7 bases from J, with 8 bases between. Looked up from germline, CDR1 is SGHAT and CDR2 is FQNNGV. The CDR3 totals 11 residues. The CDR3 DNA sequence: TGTGCCAGCAGCCATGGGGTTGAAGCTTTCTTT. This translates into CASSHGVEAFF.

There are many counts of this clonotype. The chain employs TRBV28 and TRBJ2-7; the D is unclear. Trimming stripped 6 bases from V and 0 bases from J, with 9 bases between. The CDR3 consists of 13 residues. Germline CDR1 and CDR2: MDHEN and SYDVKM. Written as DNA, the CDR3 is TGTGCCAGCAGCCGTAGGAGCTCCTACGAGCAGTACTTC. Translating gives CASSRRSSYEQYF.

This clonotype was seen repeatedly, ten times or more. The chain has TRBV4-1 and TRBJ2-1, with unresolved D. V lost 1 base and J 8 bases, leaving 15 bases between the germline ends. CDR3 length: 15 amino acids. Germline-derived CDR1 and CDR2 are MGHRA and YSYEKL. The CDR3 bases are TGCGCCAGCAGCCAAGGCGTAGGAGCCCAGGATGAGCAGTTCTTC. Translating gives CASSQGVGAQDEQFF.

This chain links TRBV4-3 with TRBJ2-2, with 9 nucleotides matching TRBD1. With V trimmed by 0 bases and J by 5 bases, 19 bases remained unmatched. This CDR3 contains 21 residues. Germline V gene sequence: CDR1 LGHNA, CDR2 YSLEER. CDR3 protein: CASSQELIPPGQGLNTGELFF. CDR3 nucleotides: TGCGCCAGCAGCCAAGAACTCATTCCTCCGGGACAGGGACTAAATACCGGGGAGCTGTTTTTT.

A word on this clonotype: Possible read error: a much larger clone is one base away. The chain carries TRBV2 and TRBJ1-3; no clear D. CDR1 is SNHLY, CDR2 FYNNEI, per germline. CDR3 length: 15 residues. V shed 3 bases and J shed 0 bases, with 9 bases lying between them. The CDR3 DNA is TGTGCCAGCAGTGAGGCCAGCAGCTCTGGAAACACCATATATTTT. It yields the protein CASSEASSSGNTIYF.

With regard to this clonotype: Given a much more abundant clone one base away, this may be a read error. The chain links TRBV6-6 to TRBJ2-7; D not resolved. Germline-derived CDR1 and CDR2 are MNHNY and SVGAGI (reference sequence). The CDR3 is 8 amino acids. The CDR3 DNA sequence: TGTGCCAGTCCACTTTGTGTCTTC. It is translated as CASPLCVF.

This clonotype was detected many times. The chain uses TRBV19 and TRBJ1-5, with D perhaps matching TRBD1 (5 bases). Trimming removed 3 bases from V and 3 bases from J, with 18 bases in between. Germline V gene data show CDR1 as LNHDA and CDR2 as SQIVND (reference sequence). The CDR3 consists of 17 residues. The CDR3: CASSIWGGVSDNQPQHF. The CDR3 region has the DNA TGTGCCAGTAGTATTTGGGGCGGGGTATCGGACAATCAGCCCCAGCATTTT.

Comments on this clonotype: Since a much larger clone is just one base distant, this may be a read error. The chain carries TRBV20-1 and TRBJ1-3; unclear D gene. The CDR3 loop spans 16 amino acids. Between the trimmed V and J ends, which lost 0 bases and 1 base, there was a span of 13 bases. Germline CDR1 is DFQATT and CDR2 is SNEGSKA (reference sequence). The CDR3 loop reads CSARDRHPSSGNTIYF. CDR3 in DNA: TGCAGTGCTAGAGATCGCCATCCGTCGTCTGGAAACACCATATATTTT.

This clonotype was seen a handful of times. This rearrangement joins TRBV3-1 to TRBJ1-4; D uncertain. V was shortened by 3 bases and J by 5 bases, with 10 bases between the two germline ends. The CDR3 contains 14 residues. CDR1 and CDR2 from the germline V gene are LGHDT and YNNKEL (reference sequence). The CDR3 coding sequence is TGTGCCAGCAGCCAGATGGGAGAAAATGAAAAACTGTTTTTT. It specifies CASSQMGENEKLFF.

This clonotype has only one observation. One end of the junction fails to match germline, which may point to a read error. V is TRBV19 and J is TRBJ2-3, with D perhaps TRBD2 (5 bases). The CDR3 covers 16 residues. The germline V gene encodes CDR1 LNHDA and CDR2 SQIVND (reference sequence). CDR3: CAGSIGQRSSTDTQYF. The CDR3 DNA sequence: TGTGCCGGTAGTATAGGCCAGCGGAGCAGCACAGATACGCAGTATTTT.

This clonotype was observed a few times. Here the CDR3 reads CASSVLGMLYNEQFF. CDR3 nucleotide sequence: TGTGCCAGCAGCGTTCTCGGGATGCTATACAATGAGCAGTTCTTC. This sequence joins TRBV11-2 and TRBJ2-1; tentative D call: TRBD2 (5 bases). The length of the CDR3 is 15 residues. V lost 5 bases and J lost 4, with 15 bases in between. Germline CDR1 SGHAT, CDR2 FQNNGV.

This clonotype was seen only a few times. DNA of the CDR3: TGTGCCACCAGCGAAACGGGACTAGACTCCTACGAGCAGTACTTC. It encodes CATSETGLDSYEQYF. The rearrangement joins TRBV15 to TRBJ2-7; 8 nucleotides align to TRBD2. The V segment lost 5 bases and the J segment 0 bases; nucleotides outside the gene matches: 6. The germline V gene encodes CDR1 LNHNV and CDR2 YYDKDF (reference sequence). There are 15 residues in the CDR3. The variable domain in full, completed from reference TRBV15 and TRBJ2-7, reads DAMVIQNPRYQVTQFGKPVTLSCSQTLNHNVMYWYQQKSSQAPKLLFHYYDKDFNNEADTPDNFQSRRPNTSFCFLDIRSPGLGDTAMYLCATSETGLDSYEQYFGPGTRLTVT.

The CDR3 sequence: CASSQTSALEQYF. The CDR3 DNA is TGTGCCAGCAGCCAAACTAGCGCTCTCGAGCAGTACTTC. This chain uses TRBV27 with TRBJ2-7; 7 bases map to TRBD2. The CDR3 runs to 13 residues. V was clipped by 6 bases and J by 6 bases; unmatched bases: 8. Germline V lookup: CDR1 MNHEY, CDR2 SMNVEV (reference sequence).

A word on this clonotype: This could be a read error, since a much larger clone is one nucleotide away. J is TRBJ2-3 and V is TRBV5-1; 9 nucleotides align to TRBD2. Germline V gene sequence: CDR1 SGHRS, CDR2 YFSETQ. The length of the CDR3 is 15 residues. CDR3 sequence (DNA): TGTGCCGGCAGCCAACTAGCGGGCTACACAGATACGCAGTATTTT. Protein product: CAGSQLAGYTDTQYF.

A word on this clonotype: A much larger clone differs by one base, so this may be a read error. The gene calls are TRBV29-1 and TRBJ2-7; 7 nucleotides agree with TRBD1. Germline V lookup: CDR1 SQVTM, CDR2 ANQGSEA. The CDR3 runs 13 residues. CDR3: CNAVHRGRYEQYF. The CDR3 DNA sequence: TGCAACGCCGTCCACAGGGGCCGCTACGAGCAGTACTTC.

J is TRBJ2-1 and V is TRBV2; TRBD2 aligns across 12 bases. Germline V CDR1 and CDR2: SNHLY, FYNNEI. V was clipped by 8 bases and J by 0 bases; unmatched bases: 8. This CDR3 is 17 amino acids long. This CDR3 is CASGKRLAGDSYNEQFF. The DNA of the CDR3 is TGTGCCAGCGGTAAACGACTAGCGGGGGACTCCTACAATGAGCAGTTCTTC. The full variable domain, in which reference TRBV2 and TRBJ2-1 provide the parts outside the CDR3, is EPEVTQTPSHQVTQMGQEVILRCVPISNHLYFYWYRQILGQKVEFLVSFYNNEISEKSEIFDDQFSVERPDGSNFTLKIRSTKLEDSAMYFCASGKRLAGDSYNEQFFGPGTRLTVL.

This chain links TRBV7-3 with TRBJ2-3; TRBD2 matches at 8 bases. Germline V gene data show CDR1 as SGHTA and CDR2 as FQGTGA. The CDR3 runs 17 residues. Losses at the gene ends were 3 bases for V and 4 bases for J; bases not matched to a gene: 12. This CDR3 is CASSFHGLATYSDTQYF. The CDR3 nucleotides are TGTGCCAGCAGCTTCCACGGACTAGCCACCTACTCAGATACGCAGTATTTT. The full variable domain, its missing parts supplied by reference TRBV7-3 and TRBJ2-3, is GAGVSQTPSNKVTEKGKYVELRCDPISGHTALYWYRQSLGQGPEFLIYFQGTGAADDSGLPNDRFFAVRPEGSVSTLKIQRTERGDSAVYLCASSFHGLATYSDTQYFGPGTRLTVL.

The chain couples TRBV4-3 to TRBJ1-3; D might be TRBD1 (5 bases). Trimming removed 1 base from V and 4 bases from J, with 8 bases in between. Germline V CDR1 and CDR2: LGHNA, YSLEER. The CDR3 has 14 amino acids. DNA for the CDR3: TGCGCCAGCAGCCAAGGGGGCACGGGAAACACCATATATTTT. Residues: CASSQGGTGNTIYF.